Sequencing of this T cell receptor (beta chain) was carried out in a study of shared clonotypes between healthy human individuals. CDR1 DFQATT and CDR2 SNEGSKA come from the germline V gene (reference sequence). The CDR3 loop spans 11 amino acids. Trimming left V 7 bases short and J 4 bases short, with 10 bases between. CD4+ cells were split into CD45RA+ naive and CD45RA-negative memory subsets. Data came from immunoSEQ multiplex PCR; TCRdb stores just in-frame clones and leaves some out. The data show roughly 2.2 million clones, 85% to 95% seen once. The V call is TRBV20-1, the J call TRBJ1-2; no firm D call. Sequences were obtained from naive CD4+ T cells from PBMCs. The sample's subset: CD45RA+ positively selected. The receptor was derived from a man aged 18 to 29 in good health. Some clones in this sample may be carry-over from other donors' samples. The CDR3 region has the DNA TGCAGTGAAGGACTCTCCTATGGCTACACCTTC. Translating it yields CSEGLSYGYTF.